This T cell receptor (beta chain) was captured by sequencing in a study of blood T cell repertoires in COVID-19 (dated by TCRdb to 2020 to 2022). Regarding the complete study: Samples covering the acute and convalescent phases of COVID-19 were provided by collaborators in the United States, Italy and Spain. The sample metadata nearly always contained a de-identified subject ID, COVID-19 status, age in years and sex. The dataset comprised deeply sampled blood TCRbeta repertoires from subjects exposed to, actively infected with, or recovered from COVID-19. A freely available public database, intended as a resource for researchers studying the immune response to SARS-CoV-2, is where the repertoires were released. The material from the prospective study consisted of cDNA or gDNA derived from T cells, B-cell-depleted T cells, or PBMCs. The samples were drawn from the first 160 participants of the ongoing ImmuneRACE study and from 950 to 1,500 subjects provided by 6 global collaborators. Where available, HLA class I and class II types were obtained from metadata supplied by the sample provider rather than from assay-based typing.

The collaborating institutions used their own protocols to collect whole blood in K2EDTA tubes. For TCRbeta analysis, collaborators shipped samples as frozen whole blood, isolated PBMCs, or DNA extracted from either of those sample types. Between the V and J ends, shortened by 0 bases and 12 bases respectively, the junction contains 18 bases. Via the germline V gene (reference sequence), CDR1 is LNHDA and CDR2 SQIVND. The CDR3 spans 15 residues, from the cysteine through the phenylalanine. The sequence is cut down to CDR3 DNA, 45 bases in frame from base 1. Study-wide conclusions, independent of this receptor: The amount of clinical and demographic metadata varied by source and participant and was provided uncurated.

As concerns this clone: No antigen is known for it. The sample holds no much larger clone one base away, and base qualities are not on file.

TCRbeta CDR3 regions were amplified from genomic DNA using the immunoSEQ Assay, a bias-controlled multiplex PCR. In the source study's methods: Nucleated cell counts per sample were estimated from amplification of reference gene primers within the assay. To quantify the absolute abundance of each unique TCRbeta CDR3 rearrangement, sequence reads were collapsed and filtered. For each sample, productive Simpson clonality was calculated as the square root of Simpson's diversity index over productive rearrangements. In TCRdb, the immuneACCESS table is reduced to in-frame sequences with V and J assigned. These tables do not hold every clone; where another copy was compared, an unresolved V gene accounts for under half, and the others remain unexplained. The V and J calls and clone size are taken from that table; D and trimming were inferred from the DNA. The sample has around 180,000 clones on record, about 85% of them singletons. Roughly 9.8% of the sample is taken by the ten largest.

The receptor's source is a woman of 80 years or more with acute or convalescent COVID-19. The V gene is TRBV19 and the J gene is TRBJ2-1; the D gene lacks a confident call. The sequenced sample was peripheral blood. The DNA is TGTGCCAGTAGTATAGATCAAAAACGCAGGCGACGGCAGTTCTTC. Its protein is CASSIDQKRRRRQFF.